The clone carrying this TCR beta chain has a single count. Antigen: not known. The CDR3 is 13 residues long. Germline assignment: CDR1 SGHRS and CDR2 YFSETQ. V was pared by 4 bases and J by 8 bases, with 13 bases between. This record belongs to a study of shared clonotypes between healthy human individuals. Study-wide results and caveats: A reduction in generation probabilities was seen for non-shared clonotypes relative to those shared by all four donors.

The table came from immunoSEQ multiplex PCR; TCRdb's copy has only in-frame clones and leaves some out. The data contain about 1.5 million clones, roughly 96% of them seen just once; the ten biggest clones take up 0.95% to 1.5%. This TCR was sampled from a man aged 25-45 years in good health. The specimen sequenced was naive CD4+ T cells sorted from blood. Described subset: CD45RA+ positively selected. The V call is TRBV5-1, the J call TRBJ2-1, with unresolved D. The DNA for the CDR3 is TGCGCCAGCAGCCACTTGACTTGGTATGAGCAGTTCTTC. This translates into CASSHLTWYEQFF.